Sequencing of this T cell receptor (beta chain) was carried out in a study of T cells expressing NK-cell markers. Study-wide findings and caveats: For about six donors, the dominant NKG2C+ clonotypes made up about 1.0-8% of their CD8+ T cells. For a few donors, these clonotypes were likewise the leading ones in the CD3+CD56-NKG2C+ fraction.

Germline assignment: CDR1 MGHRA and CDR2 YSYEKL. CDR3 length: 16 amino acids. On this clonotype: Its antigen is still unknown.

TCRdb reprocessed the 5' RACE reads and keeps a single row for each CDR3 protein, giving no DNA. The sample spans over 150,000 distinct CDR3 sequences; the ten largest clones claim roughly a fifth. This sequence was found in a man aged 18-70 years in good health. Sequenced material: blood T cells: a sorted CD56 or NKG2C T cell subset, CD4+ or CD8+ T cells, or bulk PBMC T cells (not recorded which). The chain carries TRBV4-1 and TRBJ2-3; TCRdb names TRBD1, which stays unverified in the absence of DNA. The CDR3 loop reads CASSQTDGRNTDTQYF.